The source of this TCR beta chain is a study of neurological immune-mediated disorders. TCRdb called the 5' RACE reads again in MiXCR, with one record for every CDR3 protein. The repertoire holds under 80,000 distinct CDR3 sequences, with roughly 9.9% as singletons. This CDR3 is 14 amino acids long. V lost 1 base and J lost 5, with 9 bases in between. Germline V gene lookup returns CDR1 SGHTA and CDR2 FQGNSA. There are many counts of this clonotype. The chain links TRBV7-2 to TRBJ1-5; maybe TRBD1 (6 bases). Sequencing was performed on PBMCs. The TCR originated in a man aged 45-65 years in good health. In DNA form, the CDR3 reads TGTGCCAGCAGCTTAGGGCAGGGGTATCAGCCCCAGCATTTT. Translation: CASSLGQGYQPQHF.